This section outlines one T cell receptor beta chain sequence together with its context. Germline trimming cut 0 bases from V and 15 bases from J; bases unmatched to any gene: 10. The length of the CDR3 is 14 residues. Germline-derived CDR1 and CDR2 are SGHAT and FQNNGV. This entry belongs to a study of blood T cell repertoires in COVID-19. Study-level background: Italy, Spain and the United States were the sources of the convalescent and acute COVID-19 samples. PBMCs, B-cell-depleted T cells, or T cells were the source of the cDNA or gDNA that made up the material.

The authors' processing: From reference gene primer amplification, estimates of nucleated cell counts were derived. Here immunoSEQ multiplex PCR was the method, and the copy in TCRdb shows in-frame clones only, minus some. That table gives V, J and clone size, and the DNA gave D and trimming. The sample holds about 33,000 clones, about nine tenths seen once. The sequenced sample was peripheral blood. The TCR was taken from a man in his sixties with acute or convalescent COVID-19. The chain joins TRBV11-2 to TRBJ2-1, with TRBD2 matching over 8 bases. The CDR3 loop is CASSLETAGDAAFF. In DNA, the CDR3 is TGTGCCAGCAGCTTAGAGACAGCGGGGGACGCGGCGTTCTTC.